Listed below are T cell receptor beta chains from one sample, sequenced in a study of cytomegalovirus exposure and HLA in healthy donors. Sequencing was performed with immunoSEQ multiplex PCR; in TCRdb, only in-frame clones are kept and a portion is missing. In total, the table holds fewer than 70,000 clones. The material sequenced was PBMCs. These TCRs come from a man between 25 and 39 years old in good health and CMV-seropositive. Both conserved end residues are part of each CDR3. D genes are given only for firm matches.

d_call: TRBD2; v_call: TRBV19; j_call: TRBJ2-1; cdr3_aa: CASSSIWGGSYNEQFF; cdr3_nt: TGTGCCAGTAGTTCAATATGGGGGGGCTCCTACAATGAGCAGTTCTTC
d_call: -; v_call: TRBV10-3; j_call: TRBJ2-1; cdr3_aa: CAISESQINEQFF; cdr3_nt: TGTGCCATCAGTGAGTCTCAGATAAATGAGCAGTTCTTC
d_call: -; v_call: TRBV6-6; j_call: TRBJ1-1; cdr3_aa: CASSYGGETEDFF; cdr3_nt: TGTGCCAGCAGTTACGGCGGGGAAACTGAAGATTTCTTT
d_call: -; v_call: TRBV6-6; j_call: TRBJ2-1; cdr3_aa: CASSVENEQFF; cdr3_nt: TGTGCCAGCAGTGTTGAGAATGAGCAGTTCTTC
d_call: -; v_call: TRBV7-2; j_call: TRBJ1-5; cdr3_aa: CASSLGGDPRNQPQHF; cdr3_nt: TGTGCCAGCAGCTTAGGTGGAGATCCTCGAAATCAGCCCCAGCATTTT
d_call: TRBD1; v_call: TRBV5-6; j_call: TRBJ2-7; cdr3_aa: CASSSGTGRPEQYF; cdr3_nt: TGTGCCAGCAGCTCAGGGACAGGGCGTCCCGAGCAGTACTTC
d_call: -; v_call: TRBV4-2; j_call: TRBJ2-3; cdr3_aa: CASSRVKGDTQYF; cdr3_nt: TGTGCCAGCAGTCGAGTTAAGGGGGATACGCAGTATTTT
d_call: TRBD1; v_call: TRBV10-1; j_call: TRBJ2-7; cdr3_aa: CASSESTGGSSDRGDEQYF; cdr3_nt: TGCGCCAGCAGTGAGTCGACTGGAGGCTCGTCGGACAGGGGGGACGAGCAGTACTTC
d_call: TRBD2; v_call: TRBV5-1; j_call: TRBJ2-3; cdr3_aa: CASSPWTSRTDTQYF; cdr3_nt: TGCGCCAGCAGCCCCTGGACTAGTAGAACAGATACGCAGTATTTT
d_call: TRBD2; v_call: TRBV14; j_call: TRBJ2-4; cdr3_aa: CASSLTGTSGVRRYF; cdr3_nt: TGTGCCAGCAGCCTCACCGGTACTAGCGGGGTTAGGCGGTACTTC
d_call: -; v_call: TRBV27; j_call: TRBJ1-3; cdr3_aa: CASSADRLGGNTIYF; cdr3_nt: TGTGCCAGCAGTGCAGACAGGCTCGGGGGAAACACCATATATTTT
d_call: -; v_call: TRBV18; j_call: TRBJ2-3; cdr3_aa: CASSPPSQGTDTQYF; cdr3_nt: TGTGCCAGCTCACCCCCTAGCCAAGGTACAGATACGCAGTATTTT
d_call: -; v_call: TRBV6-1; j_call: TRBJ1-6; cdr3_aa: CAIRQGGALNSPLHF; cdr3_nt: TGTGCCATAAGACAAGGGGGGGCGCTTAATTCACCCCTACACTTT
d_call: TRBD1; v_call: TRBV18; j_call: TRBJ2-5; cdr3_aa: CASSAKTGGQETQYF; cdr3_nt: TGTGCCAGCTCAGCCAAGACAGGGGGGCAAGAGACCCAGTACTTC
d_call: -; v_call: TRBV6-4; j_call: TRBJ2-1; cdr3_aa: CASSPLSSYNEQFF; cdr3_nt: TGTGCCAGCAGTCCCCTGAGCTCCTACAATGAGCAGTTCTTC
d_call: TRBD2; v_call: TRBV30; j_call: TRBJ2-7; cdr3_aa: CAWSGGKSGRWYEQYF; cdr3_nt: TGTGCCTGGAGTGGGGGGAAAAGCGGGAGGTGGTACGAGCAGTACTTC
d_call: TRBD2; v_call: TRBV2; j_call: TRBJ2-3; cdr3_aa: CASKTSGGSTDTQYF; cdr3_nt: TGTGCCAGCAAGACTAGCGGGGGGAGCACAGATACGCAGTATTTT
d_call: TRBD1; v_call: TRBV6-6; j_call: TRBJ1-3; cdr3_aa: CASSRGQRSGNTIYF; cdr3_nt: TGTGCCAGCAGCCGGGGACAGCGTTCTGGAAACACCATATATTTT
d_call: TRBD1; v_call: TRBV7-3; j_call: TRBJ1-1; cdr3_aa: CASSSSGGGTEAFF; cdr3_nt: TGTGCCAGCAGCTCCTCAGGGGGAGGCACTGAAGCTTTCTTT
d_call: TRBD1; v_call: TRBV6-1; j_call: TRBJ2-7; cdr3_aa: CASRIWGQGDYEQYF; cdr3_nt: TGTGCCAGCAGAATTTGGGGACAGGGCGACTACGAGCAGTACTTC
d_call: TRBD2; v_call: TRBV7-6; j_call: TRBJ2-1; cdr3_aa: CASSLRTSGDDNEQFF; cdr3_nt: TGTGCCAGCAGCTTAAGGACTAGCGGGGATGACAATGAGCAGTTCTTC
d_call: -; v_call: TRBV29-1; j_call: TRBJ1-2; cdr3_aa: CSVVRGSGYTF; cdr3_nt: TGCAGCGTTGTCCGGGGGTCTGGCTACACCTTC
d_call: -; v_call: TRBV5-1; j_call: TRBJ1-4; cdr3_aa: CASSLYGRAGEKLFF; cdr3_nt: TGCGCCAGCAGCTTGTATGGCAGGGCAGGTGAAAAACTGTTTTTT
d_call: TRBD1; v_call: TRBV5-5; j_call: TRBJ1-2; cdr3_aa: CASSPGQWNYGYTF; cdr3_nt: TGTGCCAGCAGCCCGGGACAGTGGAACTATGGCTACACCTTC
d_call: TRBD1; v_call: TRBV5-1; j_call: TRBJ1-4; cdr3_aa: CASSGRTGGGHEKLFF; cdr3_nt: TGCGCCAGCAGCGGAAGGACAGGGGGCGGGCATGAAAAACTGTTTTTT
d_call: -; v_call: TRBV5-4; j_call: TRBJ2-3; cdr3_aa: CASSLDGRGSTDTQYF; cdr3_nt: TGTGCCAGCAGCTTAGACGGGCGGGGTAGCACAGATACGCAGTATTTT
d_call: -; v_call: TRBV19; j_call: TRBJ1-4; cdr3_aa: CASSPRGGLNEKLFF; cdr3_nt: TGTGCCAGTAGTCCAAGGGGGGGACTTAATGAAAAACTGTTTTTT
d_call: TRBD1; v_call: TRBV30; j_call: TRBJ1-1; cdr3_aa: CAWDPGQTMNTEAFF; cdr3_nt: TGTGCCTGGGACCCGGGACAGACCATGAACACTGAAGCTTTCTTT
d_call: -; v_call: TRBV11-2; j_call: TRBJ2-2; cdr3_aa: CASSRRLDTGELFF; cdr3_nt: TGTGCCAGCAGCCGGAGGTTGGACACCGGGGAGCTGTTTTTT
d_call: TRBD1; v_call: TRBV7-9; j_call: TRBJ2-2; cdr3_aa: CASSPPGQGNTGELFF; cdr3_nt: TGTGCCAGCAGCCCGCCGGGACAGGGGAACACCGGGGAGCTGTTTTTT
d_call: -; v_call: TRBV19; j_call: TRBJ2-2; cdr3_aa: CASSIWETYSPDTGELFF; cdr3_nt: TGTGCCAGTAGTATATGGGAGACCTACTCTCCGGACACCGGGGAGCTGTTTTTT
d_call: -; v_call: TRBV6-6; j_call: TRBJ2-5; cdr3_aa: CASSPIGHLQETQYF; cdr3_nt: TGTGCCAGCAGCCCTATCGGACACCTCCAAGAGACCCAGTACTTC
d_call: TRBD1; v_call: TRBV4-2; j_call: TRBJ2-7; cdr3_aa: CASGQGAHEQYF; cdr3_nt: TGTGCCAGCGGACAGGGGGCGCACGAGCAGTACTTC
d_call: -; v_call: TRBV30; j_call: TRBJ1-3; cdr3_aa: CAWSPTGYSGNTIYF; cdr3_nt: TGTGCCTGGAGTCCAACAGGATACTCTGGAAACACCATATATTTT
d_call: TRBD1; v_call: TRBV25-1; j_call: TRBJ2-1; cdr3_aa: CASRDRGNEQFF; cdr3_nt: TGTGCCAGCAGGGACAGGGGCAATGAGCAGTTCTTC
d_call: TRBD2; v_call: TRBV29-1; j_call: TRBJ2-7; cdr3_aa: CSVGGGSNGYEQYF; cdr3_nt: TGCAGCGTCGGGGGGGGGAGTAACGGCTACGAGCAGTACTTC
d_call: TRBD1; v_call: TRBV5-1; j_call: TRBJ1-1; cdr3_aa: CASSLGTGSTEAFF; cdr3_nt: TGCGCCAGCAGTCTTGGGACAGGGAGCACTGAAGCTTTCTTT
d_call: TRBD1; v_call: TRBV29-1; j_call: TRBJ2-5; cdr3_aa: CSGWTGIQETQYF; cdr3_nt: TGCAGCGGCTGGACAGGGATCCAAGAGACCCAGTACTTC
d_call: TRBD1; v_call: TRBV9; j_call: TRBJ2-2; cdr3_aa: CASSASTGANTGELFF; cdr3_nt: TGTGCCAGCAGCGCCTCAACAGGGGCGAACACCGGGGAGCTGTTTTTT
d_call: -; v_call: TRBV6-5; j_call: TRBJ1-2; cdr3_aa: CASSSDGDYYGYTF; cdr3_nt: TGTGCCAGCAGTTCCGACGGGGACTACTATGGCTACACCTTC
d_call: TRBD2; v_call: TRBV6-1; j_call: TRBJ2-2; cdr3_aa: CASSEFIAGGTGELFF; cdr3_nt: TGTGCCAGCAGTGAGTTTATAGCGGGAGGGACCGGGGAGCTGTTTTTT
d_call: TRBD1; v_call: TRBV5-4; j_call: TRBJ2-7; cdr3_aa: CASSSRGPRSLLYSYEQYF; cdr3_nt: TGTGCCAGCAGCTCGAGGGGGCCACGGAGCCTACTCTATTCCTACGAGCAGTACTTC
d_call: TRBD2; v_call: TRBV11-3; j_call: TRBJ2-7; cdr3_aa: CASSLWLAGAVHEQYF; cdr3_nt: TGTGCCAGCAGCTTATGGTTAGCGGGGGCCGTCCACGAGCAGTACTTC
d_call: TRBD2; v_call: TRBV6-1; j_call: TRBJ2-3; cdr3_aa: CASGGGGDTQYF; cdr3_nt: TGTGCCAGCGGGGGGGGAGGAGATACGCAGTATTTT
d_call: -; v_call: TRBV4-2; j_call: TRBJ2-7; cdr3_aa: CASSQEMAGILSEQYF; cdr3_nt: TGTGCCAGCAGCCAAGAAATGGCAGGTATCCTATCCGAGCAGTACTTC
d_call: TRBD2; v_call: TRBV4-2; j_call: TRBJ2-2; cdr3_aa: CASSQDASGGAGELFF; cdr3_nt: TGTGCCAGCAGCCAAGATGCTAGCGGGGGAGCCGGGGAGCTGTTTTTT
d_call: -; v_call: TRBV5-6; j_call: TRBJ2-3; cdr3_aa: CASSWVRGMEDTQYF; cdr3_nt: TGTGCCAGCAGCTGGGTACGCGGGATGGAAGATACGCAGTATTTT
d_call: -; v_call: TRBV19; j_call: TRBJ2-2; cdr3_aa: CASSPGVGELFF; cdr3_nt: TGTGCCAGTAGCCCAGGTGTTGGGGAGCTGTTTTTT
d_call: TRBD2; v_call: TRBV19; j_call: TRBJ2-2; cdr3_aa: CASSIGAGEGTGELFF; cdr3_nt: TGTGCCAGTAGTATCGGTGCGGGAGAAGGCACCGGGGAGCTGTTTTTT